This T cell receptor (beta chain) is from a study of cytomegalovirus exposure and HLA in healthy donors. In the PCR, 60 Vbeta and 13 Jbeta primers were used. Only in-frame clones appear in the TCRdb table, and some are missing; sequencing was by immunoSEQ multiplex PCR. The sample consists of about 140,000 clones, 80% of them appearing once. This CDR3 comprises 15 residues. In germline, CDR1 is MNHNY, CDR2 SVGAGI (reference sequence). The V segment lost 6 bases and the J segment 6 bases; nucleotides outside the gene matches: 12. The sample consisted of PBMCs. This TCR came from a woman between 40 and 50 years old in good health and CMV-seronegative. The genes are TRBV6-6 and TRBJ2-7; 9 nucleotides align to TRBD2. The CDR3 reads CASSTGTSSVGEQYF. CDR3 DNA: TGTGCCAGCAGCACCGGGACTAGCTCGGTTGGCGAGCAGTACTTC.